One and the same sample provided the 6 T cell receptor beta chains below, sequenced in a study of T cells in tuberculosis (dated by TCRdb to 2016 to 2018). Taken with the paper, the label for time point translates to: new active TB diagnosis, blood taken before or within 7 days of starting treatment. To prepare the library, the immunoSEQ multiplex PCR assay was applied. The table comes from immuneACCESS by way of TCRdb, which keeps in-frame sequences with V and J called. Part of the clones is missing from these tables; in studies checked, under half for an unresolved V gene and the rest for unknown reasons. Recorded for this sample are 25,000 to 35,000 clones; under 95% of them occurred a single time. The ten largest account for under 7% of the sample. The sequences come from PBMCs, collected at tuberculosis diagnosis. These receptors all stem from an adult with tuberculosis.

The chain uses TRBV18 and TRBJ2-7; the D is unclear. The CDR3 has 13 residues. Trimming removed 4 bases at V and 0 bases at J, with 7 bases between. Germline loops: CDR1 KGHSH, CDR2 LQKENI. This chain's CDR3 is CASSLQSSYEQYF. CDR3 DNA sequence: TGTGCCAGCTCACTACAGAGCTCCTACGAGCAGTACTTC.

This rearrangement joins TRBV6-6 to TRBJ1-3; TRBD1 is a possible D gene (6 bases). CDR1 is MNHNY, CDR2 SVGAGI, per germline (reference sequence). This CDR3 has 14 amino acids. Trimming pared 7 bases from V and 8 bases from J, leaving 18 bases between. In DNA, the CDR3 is TGTGCCAGCAAACGCGTGTCAGGGGTGTACACCATATATTTT. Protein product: CASKRVSGVYTIYF.

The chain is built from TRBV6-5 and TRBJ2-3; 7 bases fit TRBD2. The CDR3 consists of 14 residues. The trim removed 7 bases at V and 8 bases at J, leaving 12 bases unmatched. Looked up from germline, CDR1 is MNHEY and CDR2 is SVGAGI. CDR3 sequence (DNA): TGTGCCAGCACGCGGGAGATTTTTTCTGGTACGCAGTATTTT. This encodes CASTREIFSGTQYF.

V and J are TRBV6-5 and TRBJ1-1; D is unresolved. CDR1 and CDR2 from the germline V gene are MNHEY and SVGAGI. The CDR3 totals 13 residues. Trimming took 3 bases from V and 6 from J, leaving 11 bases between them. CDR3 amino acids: CASSYPGSAEAFF. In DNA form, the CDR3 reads TGTGCCAGCAGTTATCCGGGTTCCGCTGAAGCTTTCTTT.

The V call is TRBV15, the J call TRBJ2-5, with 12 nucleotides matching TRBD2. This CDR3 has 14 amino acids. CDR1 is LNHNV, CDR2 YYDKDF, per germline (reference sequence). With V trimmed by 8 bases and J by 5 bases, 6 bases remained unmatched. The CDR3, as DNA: TGTGCCACCGCTAGCGGGAGGGTAGGGGAGACCCAGTACTTC. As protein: CATASGRVGETQYF. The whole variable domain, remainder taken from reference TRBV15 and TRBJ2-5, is DAMVIQNPRYQVTQFGKPVTLSCSQTLNHNVMYWYQQKSSQAPKLLFHYYDKDFNNEADTPDNFQSRRPNTSFCFLDIRSPGLGDTAMYLCATASGRVGETQYFGPGTRLLVL.

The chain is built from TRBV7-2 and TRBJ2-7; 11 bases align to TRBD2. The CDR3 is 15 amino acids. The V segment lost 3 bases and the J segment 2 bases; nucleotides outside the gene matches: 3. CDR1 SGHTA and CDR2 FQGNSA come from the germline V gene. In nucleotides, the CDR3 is TGTGCCAGCAGCTTCTTTAGCGGGGGGGCCTACGAGCAGTACTTC. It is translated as CASSFFSGGAYEQYF. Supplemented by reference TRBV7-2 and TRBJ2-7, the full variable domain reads GAGVSQSPSNKVTEKGKDVELRCDPISGHTALYWYRQSLGQGLEFLIYFQGNSAPDKSGLPSDRFSAERTGGSVSTLTIQRTQQEDSAVYLCASSFFSGGAYEQYFGPGTRLTVT.